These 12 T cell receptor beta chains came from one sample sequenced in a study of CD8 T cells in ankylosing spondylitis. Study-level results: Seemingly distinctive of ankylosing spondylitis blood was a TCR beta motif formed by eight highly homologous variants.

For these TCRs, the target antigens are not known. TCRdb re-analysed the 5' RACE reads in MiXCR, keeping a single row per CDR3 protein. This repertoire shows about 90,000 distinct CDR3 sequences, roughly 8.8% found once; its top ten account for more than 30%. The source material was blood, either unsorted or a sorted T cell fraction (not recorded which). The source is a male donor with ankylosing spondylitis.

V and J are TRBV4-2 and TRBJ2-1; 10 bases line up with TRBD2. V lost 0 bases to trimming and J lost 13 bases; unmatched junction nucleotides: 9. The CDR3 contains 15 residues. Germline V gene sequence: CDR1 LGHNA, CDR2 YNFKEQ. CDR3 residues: CASSQETGLAAYQFF. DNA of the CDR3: TGTGCCAGCAGCCAAGAAACAGGACTAGCGGCTTACCAGTTCTTC.

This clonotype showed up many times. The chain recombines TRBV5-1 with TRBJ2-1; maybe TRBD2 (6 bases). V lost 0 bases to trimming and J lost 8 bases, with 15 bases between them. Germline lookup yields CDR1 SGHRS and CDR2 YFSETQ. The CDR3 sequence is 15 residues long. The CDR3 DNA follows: TGCGCCAGCAGCTTGGAGCGGGCCTGGGGAGATGAGCAGTTCTTC. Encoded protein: CASSLERAWGDEQFF.

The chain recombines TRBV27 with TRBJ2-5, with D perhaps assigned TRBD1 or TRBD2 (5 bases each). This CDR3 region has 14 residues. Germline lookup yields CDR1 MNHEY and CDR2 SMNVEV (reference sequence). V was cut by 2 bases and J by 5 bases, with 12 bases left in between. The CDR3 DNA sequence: TGTGCCAGCAGTTTAGGGACGAAAGGGGAGACCCAGTACTTC. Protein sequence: CASSLGTKGETQYF.

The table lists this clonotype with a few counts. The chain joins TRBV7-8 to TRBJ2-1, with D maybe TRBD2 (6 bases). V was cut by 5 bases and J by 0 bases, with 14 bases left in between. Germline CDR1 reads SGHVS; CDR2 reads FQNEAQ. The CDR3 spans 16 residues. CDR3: CASSPPSSASYNEQFF. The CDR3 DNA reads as TGTGCCAGCAGCCCCCCCTCTAGCGCCTCCTACAATGAGCAGTTCTTC.

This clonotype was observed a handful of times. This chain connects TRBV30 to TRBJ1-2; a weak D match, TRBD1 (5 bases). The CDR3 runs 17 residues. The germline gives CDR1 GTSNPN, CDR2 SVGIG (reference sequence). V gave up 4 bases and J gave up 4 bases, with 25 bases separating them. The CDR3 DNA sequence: TGTGCCTGGATAGGGGAGAGCTCTGGGAGGGGAAGCTATGGCTACACCTTC. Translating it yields CAWIGESSGRGSYGYTF.

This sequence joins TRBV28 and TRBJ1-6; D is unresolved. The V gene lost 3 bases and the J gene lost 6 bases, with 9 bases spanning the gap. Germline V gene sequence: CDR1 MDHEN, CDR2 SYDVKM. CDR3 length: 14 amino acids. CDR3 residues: CASSLVVLNSPLHF. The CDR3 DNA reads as TGTGCCAGCAGTTTGGTGGTCCTTAATTCACCCCTCCACTTT.

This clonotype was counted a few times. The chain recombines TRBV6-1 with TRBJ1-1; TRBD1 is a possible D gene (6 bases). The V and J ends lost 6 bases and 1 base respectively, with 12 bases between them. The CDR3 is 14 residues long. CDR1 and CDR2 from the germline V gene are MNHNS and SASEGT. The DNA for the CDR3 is TGTGCCAGCAGCGAGGGACACACGAACACTGAAGCTTTCTTT. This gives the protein CASSEGHTNTEAFF.

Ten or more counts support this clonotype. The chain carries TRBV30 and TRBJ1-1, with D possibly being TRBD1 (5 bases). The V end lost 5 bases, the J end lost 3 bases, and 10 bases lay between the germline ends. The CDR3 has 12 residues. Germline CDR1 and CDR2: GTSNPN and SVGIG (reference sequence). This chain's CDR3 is CAWADSYTEAFF. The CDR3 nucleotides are TGTGCCTGGGCCGACAGTTACACTGAAGCTTTCTTT.

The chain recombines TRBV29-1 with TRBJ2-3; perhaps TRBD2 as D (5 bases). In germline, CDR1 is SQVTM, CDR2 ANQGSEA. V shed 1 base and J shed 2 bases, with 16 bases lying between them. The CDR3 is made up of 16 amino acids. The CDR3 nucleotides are TGCAGCGTTGAAGGGCTCGCGGGCTCGACCACAGATACGCAGTATTTT. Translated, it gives CSVEGLAGSTTDTQYF.

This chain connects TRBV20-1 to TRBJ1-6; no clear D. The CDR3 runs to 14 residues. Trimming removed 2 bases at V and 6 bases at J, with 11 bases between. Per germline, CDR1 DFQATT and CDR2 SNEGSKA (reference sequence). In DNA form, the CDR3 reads TGCAGTGCTAGAAGTGAACGTACTAATTCACCCCTCCACTTT. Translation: CSARSERTNSPLHF.

CDR3 in amino acids: CASSARDRDLYEQFF. Written as DNA, the CDR3 is TGTGCCAGTAGTGCCCGGGACAGGGACCTCTATGAGCAGTTCTTC. The chain couples TRBV19 to TRBJ2-1; 9 bases are shared with TRBD1. J was trimmed by 8 bases and V by 5 bases; bases with no gene match: 10. CDR1 LNHDA and CDR2 SQIVND come from the germline V gene (reference sequence). CDR3 length equals 15 residues.

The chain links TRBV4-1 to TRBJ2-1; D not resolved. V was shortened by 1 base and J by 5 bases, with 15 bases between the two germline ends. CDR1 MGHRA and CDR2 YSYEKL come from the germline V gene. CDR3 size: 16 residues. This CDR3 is CASSQGARSLDNEQFF. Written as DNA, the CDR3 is TGCGCCAGCAGCCAAGGGGCCCGAAGCCTCGACAATGAGCAGTTCTTC.